This T cell receptor (beta chain) is drawn from a study of T cell responses to AZD1222 COVID-19 vaccine (dated by TCRdb to the early 2020s). In terms of the full investigation: A total of around 240 trial participants underwent TCR sequencing, of whom about 210 had received two doses of AZD1222 and around 25 had received two doses of the MenACWY control vaccine. Enrollment into the trials was organized by age into subgroups of 18-55, 56-69 and 70-plus years, and those subgroups contained approximately 160, 26 and 62 TCR-sequenced participants, respectively. General findings and caveats noted by the study authors: Because no day 14 peak-response samples were available, repertoires were characterized only after the peak T cell response. The vaccine-associated CD4 TCRs covered the entire spike protein, and the dominant responses fell in regions 160-218 and 743-854. The 56-69-year group was small, and its depth increase did not reach significance, likely because of low power. Participants were mostly white British and included more females than males, and it was suggested by the authors that clonal diversity may have been underestimated. Only five or six AZD1222 recipients were SARS-CoV-2 seropositive at baseline, limiting conclusions about previously exposed vaccinees. Nearly half of unique spike-specific TCRs reportedly recognized epitopes outside regions mutated in the B.1.351 and B.1.1.7 variants. After two AZD1222 doses, both the breadth and the depth of spike-specific TCRs were significantly higher than at day 0 and than in MenACWY recipients.

In regard to this clone: Its antigen remains unidentified. Base qualities are not at hand, and no much larger clone is one base apart.

The CDR3 regions of human TCRbeta chains were subjected to immunosequencing. Per the authors' processing: TCRs in the repertoires were matched against a reference library of SARS-CoV-2-specific TCRs that had been generated with the MIRA antigen-specificity platform. Breadth meant the fraction of unique TCRs that were SARS-CoV-2-associated, whereas depth meant the fraction of total T cells that were SARS-CoV-2-associated. Using the MIRA data, every spike-specific TCR was mapped to the spike region that the TCR reacted to and assigned to either a CD4 or a CD8 class. Log10-transformed breadth and depth values were compared by one-way ANOVA with Sidak's multiple comparisons tests. TCRdb provides this immuneACCESS table in a form limited to in-frame rearrangements. Some clones are lacking; in checked studies, under half of them reflect an unresolved V gene, and why the rest are absent is not known. That table gives V, J and clone size, and the DNA gave D and trimming. The sample yields approximately 300,000 clones; around 92% were counted once. The ten largest clones represent around 0.6% of the sample.

The CDR3 sequence holds 15 residues, the cysteine and phenylalanine included. Here the CDR3 DNA is all that survives: 45 bases in frame from base 1. For CDR1 and CDR2, the germline V gene lists ENHRY and SYGVKD. V is pared back by 6 bases and J by 2 bases, with 17 bases lying between the germline termini. The sample's time point, from its label and the paper: about 28 days (+/-7) after the second vaccine dose. AZD1222 recipients whose second dose came at about 4 weeks and those whose second dose came at about 12 weeks were combined into one group, since spike-specific TCR depth and breadth did not differ between the two schedules. The vaccinee samples were drawn from two UK trials, COV001 and COV002, one of which was a single-blind randomized controlled phase 2/3 trial testing AZD1222 (ChAdOx1 nCoV-19) in healthy adults. For TCRbeta chain sequencing, PBMC samples were collected from trial participants at day 0 and at day 28 after the second dose.

The sequence derives from an adult who received the AZD1222 COVID-19 vaccine. The V and J genes are TRBV10-3 and TRBJ2-7, with the D gene not clear enough to name. The material was peripheral blood, obtained 28 days after the second AZD1222 dose. The nucleotide sequence is TGTGCCATCAGCCTTTTAGAGGCGGTACCCTACGAGCAGTACTTC. Translation gives CAISLLEAVPYEQYF.